What follows are 4 T cell receptor beta chains derived from one specimen sequenced in a study of control samples from healthy donors and cancer patients. This table comes from immunoSEQ multiplex PCR, and its TCRdb copy is limited to in-frame clones, with some not included. The sample holds around 94,000 clones, more than 85% seen once. Sequencing was done on a sample of blood. The receptors were gathered from a woman under 40 in good health.

This clone appeared a single time. The V and J genes are TRBV11-1 and TRBJ2-2; 9 bases line up with TRBD2. This CDR3 contains 16 residues. V trimming: 5 bases; J trimming: 6 bases; junction bases outside the gene matches: 10. Germline V CDR1 and CDR2: SGHAT, FQDESV (reference sequence). CDR3 sequence reads: CASSPRLRGGPGELFF. The CDR3, as DNA: TGTGCCAGCAGCCCGAGATTGCGGGGGGGCCCCGGGGAGCTGTTTTTT.

The CDR3 nucleotides read TGTGCCAGCAGGCCTGCCGGGTCCTACAATGAGCAGTTCTTC. This gives the protein CASRPAGSYNEQFF. V usage is TRBV6-2 or TRBV6-3 and J usage is TRBJ2-1; D remains unclear. This CDR3 region has 14 residues. Trimming stripped 6 bases from V and 1 base from J, with 10 bases between. CDR1 is MNHEY and CDR2 is SVGEGT in the germline V gene.

The V gene is TRBV7-8, the J gene TRBJ2-7; TRBD1 aligns across 12 bases. CDR1 is SGHVS, CDR2 FQNEAQ, per germline. Trimming removed 5 bases from V and 4 bases from J; junction bases left unmatched: 3. This CDR3 has 14 amino acids. The DNA of the CDR3 is TGTGCCAGCAGCCGGGACAGGGGGCTGTACGAGCAGTACTTC. Amino acid sequence: CASSRDRGLYEQYF. Full variable domain (rest looked up from reference TRBV7-8 and TRBJ2-7): GAGVSQSPRYKVAKRGQDVALRCDPISGHVSLFWYQQALGQGPEFLTYFQNEAQLDKSGLPSDRFFAERPEGSVSTLKIQRTQQEDSAVYLCASSRDRGLYEQYFGPGTRLTVT.

The V call is TRBV2, the J call TRBJ1-3; D is unclear. Trimming pared 7 bases from V and 5 bases from J, leaving 18 bases between. The CDR3 has 15 residues. Germline lookup yields CDR1 SNHLY and CDR2 FYNNEI. The CDR3 loop is CASTTDGPRRNTIYF. The CDR3 DNA reads TGTGCCAGCACTACGGACGGACCCCGCCGAAACACCATATATTTT.